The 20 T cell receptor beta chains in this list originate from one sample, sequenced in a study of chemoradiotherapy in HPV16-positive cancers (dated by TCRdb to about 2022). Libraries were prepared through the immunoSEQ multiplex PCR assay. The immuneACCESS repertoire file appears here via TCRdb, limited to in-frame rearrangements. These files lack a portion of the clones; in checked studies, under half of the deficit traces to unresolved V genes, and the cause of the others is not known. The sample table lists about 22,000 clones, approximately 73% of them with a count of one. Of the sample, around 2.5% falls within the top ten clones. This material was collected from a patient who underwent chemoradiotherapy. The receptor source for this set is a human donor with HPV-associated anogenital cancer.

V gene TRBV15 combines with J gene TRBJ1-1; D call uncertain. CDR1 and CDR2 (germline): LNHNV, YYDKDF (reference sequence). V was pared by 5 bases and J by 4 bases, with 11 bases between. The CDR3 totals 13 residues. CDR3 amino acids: CATSYSSSTEAFF. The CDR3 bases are TGTGCCACCAGCTACAGTTCGAGCACTGAAGCTTTCTTT.

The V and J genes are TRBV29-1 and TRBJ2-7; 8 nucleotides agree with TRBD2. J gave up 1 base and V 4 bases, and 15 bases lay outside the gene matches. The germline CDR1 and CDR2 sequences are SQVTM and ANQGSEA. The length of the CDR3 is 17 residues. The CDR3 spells CSVAAGGFRGPSYEQYF. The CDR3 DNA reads TGCAGCGTTGCGGCGGGAGGTTTTCGAGGGCCGTCCTACGAGCAGTACTTC.

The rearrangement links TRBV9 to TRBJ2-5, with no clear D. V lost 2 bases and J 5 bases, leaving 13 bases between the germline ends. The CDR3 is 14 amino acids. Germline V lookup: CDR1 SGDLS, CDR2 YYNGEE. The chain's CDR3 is CASSVGLGQETQYF. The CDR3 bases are TGTGCCAGCAGCGTGGGCCTCGGCCAGGAGACCCAGTACTTC.

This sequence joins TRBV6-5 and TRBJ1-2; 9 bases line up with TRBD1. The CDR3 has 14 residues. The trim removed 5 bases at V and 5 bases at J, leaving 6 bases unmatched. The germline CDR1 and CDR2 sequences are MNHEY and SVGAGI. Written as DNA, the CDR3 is TGTGCCAGCAGTCCCGGACAGGGGAGGTATGGCTACACCTTC. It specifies CASSPGQGRYGYTF.

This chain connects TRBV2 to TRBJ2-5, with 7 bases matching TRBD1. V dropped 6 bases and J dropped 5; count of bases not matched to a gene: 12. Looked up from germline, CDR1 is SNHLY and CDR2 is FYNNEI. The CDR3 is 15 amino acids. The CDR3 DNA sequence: TGTGCCAGCAGCGTAGACAGGGTAGGAGGCGAGACCCAGTACTTC. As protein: CASSVDRVGGETQYF.

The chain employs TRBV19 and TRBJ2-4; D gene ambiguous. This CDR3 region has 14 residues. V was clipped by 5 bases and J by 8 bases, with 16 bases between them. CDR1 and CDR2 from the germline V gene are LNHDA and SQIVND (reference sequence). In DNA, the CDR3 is TGTGCCAGTAGTCCCGATAATGTGGCGGACATTCAGTACTTC. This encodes CASSPDNVADIQYF.

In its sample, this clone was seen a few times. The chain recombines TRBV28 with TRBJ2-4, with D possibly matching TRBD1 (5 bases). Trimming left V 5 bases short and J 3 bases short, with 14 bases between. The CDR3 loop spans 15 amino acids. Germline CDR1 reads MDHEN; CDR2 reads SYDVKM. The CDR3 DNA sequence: TGTGCCAGCAGTCCCCAGGGTACTGGCAAAAACATTCAGTACTTC. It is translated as CASSPQGTGKNIQYF.

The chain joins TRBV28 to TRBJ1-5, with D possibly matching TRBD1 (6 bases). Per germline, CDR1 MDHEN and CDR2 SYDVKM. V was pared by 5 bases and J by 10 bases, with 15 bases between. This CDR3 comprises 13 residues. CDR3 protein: CASSRGGLRPQHF. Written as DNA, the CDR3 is TGTGCCAGCAGTAGGGGGGGCCTTCGTCCCCAGCATTTT.

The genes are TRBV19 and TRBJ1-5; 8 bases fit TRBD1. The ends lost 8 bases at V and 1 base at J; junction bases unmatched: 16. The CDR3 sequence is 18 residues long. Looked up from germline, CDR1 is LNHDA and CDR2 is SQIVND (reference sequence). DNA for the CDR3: TGTGCCAGTCAATATGGGAGCAAACAGGGGGTAAGCAATCAGCCCCAGCATTTT. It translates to CASQYGSKQGVSNQPQHF.

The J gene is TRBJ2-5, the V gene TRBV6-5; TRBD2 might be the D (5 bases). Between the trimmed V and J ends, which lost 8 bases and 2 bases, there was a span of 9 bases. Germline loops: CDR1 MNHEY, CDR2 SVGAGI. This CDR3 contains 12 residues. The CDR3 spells CASGEWQETQYF. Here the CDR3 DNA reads TGTGCCAGCGGGGAGTGGCAAGAGACCCAGTACTTC.

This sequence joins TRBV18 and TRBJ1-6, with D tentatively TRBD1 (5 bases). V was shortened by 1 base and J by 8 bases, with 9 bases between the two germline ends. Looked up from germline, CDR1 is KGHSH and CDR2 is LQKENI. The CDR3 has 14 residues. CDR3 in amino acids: CASSPRQRDSPLHF. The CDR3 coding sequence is TGTGCCAGCTCACCACGACAGAGGGATTCACCCCTCCACTTT.

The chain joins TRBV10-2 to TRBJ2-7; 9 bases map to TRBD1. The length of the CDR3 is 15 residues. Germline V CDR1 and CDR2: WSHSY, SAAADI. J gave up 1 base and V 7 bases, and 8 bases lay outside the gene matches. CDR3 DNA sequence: TGCGCCAGCACCTCTACAGGGGGCGTTTCCTACGAGCAGTACTTC. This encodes CASTSTGGVSYEQYF.

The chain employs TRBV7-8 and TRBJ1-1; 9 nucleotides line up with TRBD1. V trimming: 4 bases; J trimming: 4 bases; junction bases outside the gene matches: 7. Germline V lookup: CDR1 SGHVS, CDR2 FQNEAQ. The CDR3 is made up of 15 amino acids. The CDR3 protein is CASSSLTGGPTEAFF. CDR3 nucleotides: TGTGCCAGCAGCTCCCTGACAGGGGGACCCACTGAAGCTTTCTTT.

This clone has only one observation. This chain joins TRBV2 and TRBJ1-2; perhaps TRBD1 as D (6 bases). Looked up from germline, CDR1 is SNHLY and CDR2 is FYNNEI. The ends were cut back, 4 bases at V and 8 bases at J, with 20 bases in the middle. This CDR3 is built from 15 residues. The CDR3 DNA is TGTGCCAGCAGTGTCGGCGGAAGGGGGTCGAGCGGCTACACCTTC. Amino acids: CASSVGGRGSSGYTF.

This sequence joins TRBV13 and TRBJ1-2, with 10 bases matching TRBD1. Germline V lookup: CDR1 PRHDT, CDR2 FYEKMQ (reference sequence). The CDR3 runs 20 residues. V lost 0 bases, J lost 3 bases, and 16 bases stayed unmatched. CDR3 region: CASSLGRLRQGAYRDYGYTF. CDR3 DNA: TGTGCCAGCAGCTTAGGCCGGTTAAGACAGGGGGCTTATAGGGACTATGGCTACACCTTC.

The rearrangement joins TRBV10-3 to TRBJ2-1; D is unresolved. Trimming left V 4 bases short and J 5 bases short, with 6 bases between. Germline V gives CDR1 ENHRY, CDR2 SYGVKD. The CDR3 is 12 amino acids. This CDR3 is CAISGSHNEQFF. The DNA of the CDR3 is TGTGCCATCAGTGGCAGCCACAATGAGCAGTTCTTC.

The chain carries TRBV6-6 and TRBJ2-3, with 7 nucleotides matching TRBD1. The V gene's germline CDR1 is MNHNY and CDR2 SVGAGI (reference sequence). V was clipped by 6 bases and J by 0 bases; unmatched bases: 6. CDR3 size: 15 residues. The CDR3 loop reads CASSQTGVSTDTQYF. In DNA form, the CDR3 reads TGTGCCAGCAGCCAAACAGGGGTTAGCACAGATACGCAGTATTTT.

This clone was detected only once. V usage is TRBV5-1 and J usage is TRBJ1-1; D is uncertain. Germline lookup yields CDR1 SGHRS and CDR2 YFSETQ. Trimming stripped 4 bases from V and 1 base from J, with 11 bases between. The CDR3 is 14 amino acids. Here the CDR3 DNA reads TGCGCCAGCAGCCTCCGAGGCCGGAACACTGAAGCTTTCTTT. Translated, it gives CASSLRGRNTEAFF.

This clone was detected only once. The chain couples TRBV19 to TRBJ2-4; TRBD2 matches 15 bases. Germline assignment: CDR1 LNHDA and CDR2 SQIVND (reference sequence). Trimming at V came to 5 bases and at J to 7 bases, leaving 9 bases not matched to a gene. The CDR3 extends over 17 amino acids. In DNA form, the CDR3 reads TGTGCCAGTAGTGAACGGACTAGCGGGGGGGCTGGGAACATTCAGTACTTC. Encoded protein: CASSERTSGGAGNIQYF.

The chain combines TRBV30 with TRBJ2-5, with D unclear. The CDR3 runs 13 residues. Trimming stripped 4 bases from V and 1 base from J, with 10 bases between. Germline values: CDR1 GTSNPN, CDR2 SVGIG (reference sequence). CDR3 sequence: CAWNTEIQETQYF. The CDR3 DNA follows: TGTGCCTGGAATACAGAGATCCAAGAGACCCAGTACTTC.